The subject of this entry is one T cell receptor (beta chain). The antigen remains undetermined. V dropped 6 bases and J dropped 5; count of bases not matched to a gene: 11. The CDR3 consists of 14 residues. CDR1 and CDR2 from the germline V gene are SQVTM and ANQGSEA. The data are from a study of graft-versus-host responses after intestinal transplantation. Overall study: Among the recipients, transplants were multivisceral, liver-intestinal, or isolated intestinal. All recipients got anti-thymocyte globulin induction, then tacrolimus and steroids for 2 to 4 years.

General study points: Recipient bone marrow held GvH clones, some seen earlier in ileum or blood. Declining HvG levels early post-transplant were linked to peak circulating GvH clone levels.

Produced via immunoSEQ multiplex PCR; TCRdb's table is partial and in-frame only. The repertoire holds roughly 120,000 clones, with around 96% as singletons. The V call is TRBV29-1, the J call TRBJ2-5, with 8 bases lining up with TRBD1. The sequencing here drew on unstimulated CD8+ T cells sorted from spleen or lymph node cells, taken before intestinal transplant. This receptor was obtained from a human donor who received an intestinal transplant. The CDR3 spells CSVGPDRVVETQYF. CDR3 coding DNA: TGCAGCGTCGGCCCGGACAGGGTGGTGGAGACCCAGTACTTC.